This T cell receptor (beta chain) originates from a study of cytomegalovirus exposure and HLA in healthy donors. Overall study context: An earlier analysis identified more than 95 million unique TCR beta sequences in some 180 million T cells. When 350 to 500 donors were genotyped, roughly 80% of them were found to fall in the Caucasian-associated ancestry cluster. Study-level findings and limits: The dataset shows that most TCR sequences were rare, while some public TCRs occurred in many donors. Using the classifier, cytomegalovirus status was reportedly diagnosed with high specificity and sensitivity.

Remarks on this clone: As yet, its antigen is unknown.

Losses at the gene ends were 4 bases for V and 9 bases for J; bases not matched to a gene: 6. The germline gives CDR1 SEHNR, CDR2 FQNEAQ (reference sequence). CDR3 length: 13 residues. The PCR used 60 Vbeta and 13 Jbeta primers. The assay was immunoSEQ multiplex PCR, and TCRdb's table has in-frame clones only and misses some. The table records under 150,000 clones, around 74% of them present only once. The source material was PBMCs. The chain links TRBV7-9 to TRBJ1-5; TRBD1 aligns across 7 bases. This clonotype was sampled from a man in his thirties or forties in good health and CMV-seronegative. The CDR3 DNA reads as TGTGCCAGCAGCTCGGGACAGCTTCCGCCCCAGCATTTT. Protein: CASSSGQLPPQHF.